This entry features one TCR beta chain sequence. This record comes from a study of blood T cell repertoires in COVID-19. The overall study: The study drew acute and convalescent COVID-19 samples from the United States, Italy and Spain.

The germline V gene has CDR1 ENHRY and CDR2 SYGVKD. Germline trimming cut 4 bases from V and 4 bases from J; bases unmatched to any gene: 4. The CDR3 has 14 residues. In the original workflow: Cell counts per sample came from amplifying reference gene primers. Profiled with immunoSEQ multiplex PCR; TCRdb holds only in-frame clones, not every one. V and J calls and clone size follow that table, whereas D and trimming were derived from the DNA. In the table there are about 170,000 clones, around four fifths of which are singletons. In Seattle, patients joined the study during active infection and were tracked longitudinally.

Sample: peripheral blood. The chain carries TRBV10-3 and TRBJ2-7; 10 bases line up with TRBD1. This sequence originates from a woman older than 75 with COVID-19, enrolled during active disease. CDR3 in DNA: TGTGCCATCAGTGGGACAGGGGGTTCGTACGAGCAGTACTTC. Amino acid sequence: CAISGTGGSYEQYF.